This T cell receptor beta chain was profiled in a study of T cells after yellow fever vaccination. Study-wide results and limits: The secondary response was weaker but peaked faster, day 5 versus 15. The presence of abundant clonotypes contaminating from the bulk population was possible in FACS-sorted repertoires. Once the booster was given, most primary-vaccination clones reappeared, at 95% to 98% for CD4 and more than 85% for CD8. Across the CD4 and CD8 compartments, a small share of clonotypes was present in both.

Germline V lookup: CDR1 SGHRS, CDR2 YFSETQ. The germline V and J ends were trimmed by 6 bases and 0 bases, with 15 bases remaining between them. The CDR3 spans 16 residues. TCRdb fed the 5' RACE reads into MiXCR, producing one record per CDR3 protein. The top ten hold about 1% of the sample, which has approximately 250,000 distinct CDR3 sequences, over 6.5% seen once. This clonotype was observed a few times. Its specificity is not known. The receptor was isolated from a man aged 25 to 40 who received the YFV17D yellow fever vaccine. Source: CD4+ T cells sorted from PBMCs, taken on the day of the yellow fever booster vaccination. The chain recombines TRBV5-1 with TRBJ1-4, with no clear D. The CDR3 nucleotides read TGCGCCAGCACTCTCTCGGGCCCTGCAACTAATGAAAAACTGTTTTTT. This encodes CASTLSGPATNEKLFF.